A single sample is the source of the 12 T cell receptor beta chains below, sequenced in a study of blood T cell repertoires in COVID-19 (dated by TCRdb to 2018 to 2020). Library prep was done by the immunoSEQ multiplex PCR assay. TCRdb holds this immuneACCESS table with in-frame rearrangements only. Some clones are missing; in checked studies, unresolved V genes explain under half, and the rest has no known cause. The sample table holds under 45,000 clones, of which roughly 80% were seen once. Around 44% of the sample rests with the top ten. Sequencing was performed on peripheral blood. These TCRs come from a human donor in a cohort sampled during active COVID-19.

V is TRBV7-3 and J is TRBJ2-2; 9 bases fit TRBD2. Trimming cost V 5 bases and J 6 bases; bases outside gene matches: 10. The germline V gene has CDR1 SGHTA and CDR2 FQGTGA. This CDR3 spans 16 amino acids. CDR3 bases: TGTGCCAGCAGCCTATATAGCGGGGGCCCCTCCGGGGAGCTGTTTTTT. This translates into CASSLYSGGPSGELFF.

V is TRBV10-3 and J is TRBJ2-7, with 7 bases fitting TRBD2. Unmatched junction bases numbered 5, after V lost 4 bases and J lost 5 bases. The CDR3 has 13 residues. Per germline, CDR1 ENHRY and CDR2 SYGVKD. The CDR3, as DNA: TGTGCCATCAGTGCTTGGCTAGCGGACGAGCAGTACTTC. Protein: CAISAWLADEQYF.

This clone has a handful of counts. This chain connects TRBV19 to TRBJ2-1; 9 positions match TRBD1. The CDR3 is 14 amino acids. The trim removed 4 bases at V and 6 bases at J, leaving 4 bases unmatched. Germline CDR1 reads LNHDA; CDR2 reads SQIVND (reference sequence). Here the CDR3 DNA reads TGTGCCAGTAGTACACAGGGGGCGGTCAATGAGCAGTTCTTC. This encodes CASSTQGAVNEQFF.

V usage is TRBV3-1 (or the pseudogene TRBV3-2) and J usage is TRBJ2-7; D ambiguous. There are 14 residues in the CDR3. Trimming took 1 base from V and 2 from J, leaving 9 bases between them. The germline V gene encodes CDR1 LGHDT and CDR2 YNNKEL (reference sequence). The DNA for the CDR3 is TGTGCCAGCAGCCAAGGTATGCAGACCTACGAGCAGTACTTC. Protein sequence: CASSQGMQTYEQYF.

This rearrangement joins TRBV6-6 to TRBJ1-6; 11 nucleotides match TRBD1. The J segment lost 11 bases and the V segment lost 7 bases, leaving 7 bases of the junction unmatched. The CDR3 contains 14 residues. Germline CDR1 MNHNY, CDR2 SVGAGI (reference sequence). The CDR3 sequence: CASNQDRGQAPLHF. CDR3 coding DNA: TGTGCCAGCAACCAGGACAGGGGGCAGGCACCCCTCCACTTT.

With regard to this clone: The junction differs from germline at one of its ends, possibly a read error. The rearrangement uses TRBV7-2 and TRBJ2-1; 9 bases line up with TRBD2. This CDR3 region has 13 residues. Germline V CDR1 and CDR2: SGHTA, FQGNSA. The CDR3 DNA reads TGTGCCTGCAGCGGGGGGATCTACAATGAGCAGTTCTTC. Translation gives CACSGGIYNEQFF.

Details on this clone: The germline gene is not matched at one end of the junction; a read error may be the cause. The rearrangement links TRBV10-3 to TRBJ2-7; D uncertain. Germline V lookup: CDR1 ENHRY, CDR2 SYGVKD. The CDR3 runs to 13 residues. The CDR3: CGIGQGFFYEQYF. The DNA of the CDR3 is TGTGGCATCGGGCAAGGATTTTTCTACGAGCAGTACTTC.

The chain recombines TRBV5-1 with TRBJ1-1, with D hard to call. Germline CDR1 and CDR2: SGHRS and YFSETQ. With 0 bases removed from V and 5 bases from J, the gap between germline ends came to 17 bases. This CDR3 comprises 16 residues. CDR3 coding DNA: TGCGCCAGCAGCTTGGCCGGGATCGGGGTGGGGACTGAAGCTTTCTTT. This sequence encodes CASSLAGIGVGTEAFF.

In this sample, this clone turned up once. J is TRBJ2-3 and V is TRBV6-5, with TRBD2 matching over 8 bases. CDR3 length: 15 residues. Germline CDR1 MNHEY, CDR2 SVGAGI. The V segment lost 5 bases and the J segment 3 bases; nucleotides outside the gene matches: 7. The DNA of the CDR3 is TGTGCCAGCAGTACCAAGCGGGGGAAGACAGATACGCAGTATTTT. Translating it yields CASSTKRGKTDTQYF.

This clone was seen only once. The chain joins TRBV4-1 to TRBJ1-5; the D gene is possibly TRBD1 (6 bases). The germline V and J ends were trimmed by 0 bases and 2 bases, with 8 bases remaining between them. This CDR3 is 15 amino acids long. CDR1 is MGHRA and CDR2 is YSYEKL in the germline V gene. CDR3 DNA sequence: TGCGCCAGCAGCCAAGAGGGGGCCCGCAATCAGCCCCAGCATTTT. It codes for CASSQEGARNQPQHF.

This chain links TRBV3-1 (or the pseudogene TRBV3-2) with TRBJ2-1; 15 nucleotides match TRBD2. V shed 5 bases and J 7 bases; nucleotides not matched to a gene: 6. The germline V gene has CDR1 LGHDT and CDR2 YNNKEL (reference sequence). The CDR3 is 16 amino acids. For the CDR3, the DNA is TGTGCCAGCAGCTCGTGGACTAGCGGGGGGGCGAATGAGCAGTTCTTC. Translating gives CASSSWTSGGANEQFF.

The chain links TRBV3-1 (or the pseudogene TRBV3-2) to TRBJ1-2; 9 bases are shared with TRBD1. Looked up from germline, CDR1 is LGHDT and CDR2 is YNNKEL (reference sequence). CDR3 length: 15 residues. J lost 2 bases, V lost 4 bases, and 5 bases had no gene match. CDR3 coding DNA: TGTGCCAGCAGCCCTTGGGACAGGGAGAACTATGGCTACACCTTC. Translating gives CASSPWDRENYGYTF.